Listed below are T cell receptor beta chains from one sample, sequenced in a study of cytomegalovirus exposure and HLA in healthy donors. Method: immunoSEQ multiplex PCR; TCRdb's copy keeps in-frame clones and lacks some. Of 100,000 to 150,000 clones in the sample, around three quarters were seen once. The sample taken for sequencing was PBMCs. The receptors were gathered from a male donor in good health and CMV-seropositive. CDR3s include the opening cysteine and the closing phenylalanine or tryptophan. A D gene is named only where the DNA matches it firmly. Where a row states a size, it is once, few, many or the class of an expanded clone; other rows omit it.

16	TRBD1	TRBV7-9	TRBJ1-3	NA	TGTTCCAGCAGCTTAGGGGGCAGGGTGTCTGGAAACACCATATATTTT	CSSSLGGRVSGNTIYF
16	TRBD2	TRBV5-6	TRBJ2-1	NA	TGTGCCAGCAGCTTGGCGTTAGCGGGAGGACACAATGAGCAGTTCTTC	CASSLALAGGHNEQFF
12	TRBD1	TRBV29-1	TRBJ2-5	NA	TGCAGCCCTTTTGGACAGGGGGAGACCCAGTACTTC	CSPFGQGETQYF
15	TRBD1	TRBV7-2	TRBJ1-2	NA	TGTGCCAGCAGCTCTGATTCTAAGGGGGCGGGTGGCTACACCTTC	CASSSDSKGAGGYTF
15	TRBD2	TRBV27	TRBJ2-1	NA	TGTGCCAGCATTCCTAGGAGCGGGGGGGTCAATGAGCAGTTCTTC	CASIPRSGGVNEQFF
15	NA	TRBV7-2	TRBJ2-7	NA	TGTGCCAGCTCACTAGTAGAGGGAGTCGCCTACGAGCAGTACTTC	CASSLVEGVAYEQYF
16	TRBD2	TRBV29-1	TRBJ2-1	few	TGCAGCGTTGGGACTAGCGGGAGCGTCCCCTACAATGAGCAGTTCTTC	CSVGTSGSVPYNEQFF
16	TRBD1	TRBV5-8	TRBJ2-7	NA	TGTGCCAGCAGCCCCCTGCCGGGACAGGGATTAGACGAGCAGTACTTC	CASSPLPGQGLDEQYF
13	NA	TRBV7-9	TRBJ1-5	NA	TGTGCCAGCAGCTTAGGGCCGGGGCAGCCCCAGCATTTT	CASSLGPGQPQHF
11	TRBD1	TRBV6-1	TRBJ2-7	NA	TGTGCCACGGGACAGTCCTACGAGCAGTACTTC	CATGQSYEQYF
18	NA	TRBV2	TRBJ1-4	NA	TGTGCCAGCAGTGAAATAGTAGGGGCAGATTCAACTAATGAAAAACTGTTTTTT	CASSEIVGADSTNEKLFF
15	TRBD2	TRBV11-2	TRBJ2-3	NA	TGTGCCAGCACCACGACTAGCGGGTTCACAGATACGCAGTATTTT	CASTTTSGFTDTQYF
16	NA	TRBV27	TRBJ1-2	NA	TGTGCCAGCAGCCTCGCGGGAGACAGGACTCGATATGGCTACACCTTC	CASSLAGDRTRYGYTF
15	NA	TRBV18	TRBJ2-3	few	TGTGCCAGCTCACGACGACGGACAGTCACAGATACGCAGTATTTT	CASSRRRTVTDTQYF
14	TRBD1	TRBV6-6	TRBJ1-2	NA	TGTGCCAGCAGTACCTCCGGGACAGCCTATGGCTACACCTTC	CASSTSGTAYGYTF
14	NA	TRBV2	TRBJ1-1	NA	TGTGCCAGCAGGGTCGGACAACCGAACACTGAAGCTTTCTTT	CASRVGQPNTEAFF
18	NA	TRBV28	TRBJ2-7	NA	TGTGCCAGCCGAGGGGGGGGACAGGCCGGGACCTATCTCTACGAGCAGTACTTC	CASRGGGQAGTYLYEQYF
15	NA	TRBV29-1	TRBJ2-3	NA	TGCAGCGTTGAAGATCAGGGCGGCGCCACAGATACGCAGTATTTT	CSVEDQGGATDTQYF
13	NA	TRBV27	TRBJ2-3	few	TGTGCCAGCAGTTTCCTCCTGCGAGATACGCAGTATTTT	CASSFLLRDTQYF
14	TRBD2	TRBV7-8	TRBJ2-2	few	TGTGCCAGTTCTCTCCTACTAGCGACCGGGGAGCTGTTTTTT	CASSLLLATGELFF
11	TRBD1	TRBV5-4	TRBJ2-1	NA	TGTGCCAGCAGCTTGGGAGGGGGCCTTTTCTTC	CASSLGGGLFF
15	TRBD2	TRBV2	TRBJ2-7	NA	TGTGCCAGCAGGACCAATAGCGGGGGGGCCTACGAGCAGTACTTC	CASRTNSGGAYEQYF
16	TRBD2	TRBV18	TRBJ2-2	NA	TGTGCCAGCCTACAGCTCAGCGGACTAGCGGTCGGGGAGCTGTTTTTT	CASLQLSGLAVGELFF
13	NA	TRBV29-1	TRBJ1-1	NA	TGCAGCGTTCGGGGGGGCGGAGGGACTGAAGCTTTCTTT	CSVRGGGGTEAFF
16	NA	TRBV5-1	TRBJ2-4	NA	TGCGCCAGCAGCAGTAGGCTGAACGAGGGCAAAAACAGTCAGTACTTC	CASSSRLNEGKNSQYF
17	TRBD1	TRBV7-9	TRBJ1-4	few	TGTGCCAGCAGCCATGACAGGGGTTCGGCAACTAATGAAAAACTGTTTTTT	CASSHDRGSATNEKLFF
13	NA	TRBV5-6	TRBJ1-3	NA	TGTGCCAGCAGCTTCCTGGGCGGAAACACCATATATTTT	CASSFLGGNTIYF
15	TRBD1	TRBV6-1	TRBJ1-4	once	TGTGCCAGCAGTAAGGGACAGCCGGGGCATGAAAAACTGTTTTTT	CASSKGQPGHEKLFF
12	TRBD1	TRBV6-7	TRBJ2-7	NA	TGTGCCAGCAGGACAGGGGGGAACGAGCAGTACTTC	CASRTGGNEQYF
13	TRBD1	TRBV5-4	TRBJ2-7	NA	TGTGCCAGCAGTTGGACAGGGGTAGAAGAGCAGTACTTC	CASSWTGVEEQYF
15	TRBD2	TRBV14	TRBJ2-1	few	TGTGCCAGCAGCCTCCCGGGGGGGCGGGTTCGTGAGCAGTTCTTC	CASSLPGGRVREQFF
14	NA	TRBV6-1	TRBJ1-2	NA	TGTGCCAGCAGCCCTAACAGGGATGGCTATGGCTACACCTTC	CASSPNRDGYGYTF
13	NA	TRBV7-9	TRBJ2-7	NA	TGTTCCAGCAGCTTAGGGACAACCTACGAGCAGTACTTC	CSSSLGTTYEQYF
15	NA	TRBV7-3	TRBJ2-7	NA	TGTGCCAGCAGCTTAAACACCGGGGTACAAAGCGAGCAGTACTTC	CASSLNTGVQSEQYF
13	NA	TRBV7-9	TRBJ2-7	once	TGTGCCAGCAGCTTTGTGGAGGGGTCCGAGCAGTACTTC	CASSFVEGSEQYF
12	NA	TRBV25-1	TRBJ2-7	NA	TGTGCCAGCAGTCTGGTAACTTACGAGCAGTACTTC	CASSLVTYEQYF
16	NA	TRBV7-9	TRBJ2-6	NA	TGTGCCAGCACTCCCCTCGGGGGTAGCGAGGCCAACGTCCTGACTTTC	CASTPLGGSEANVLTF
14	TRBD2	TRBV5-6	TRBJ2-7	few	TGTGCCAGCAGGACGTTGGGGGACTATAGCGAGCAGTACTTC	CASRTLGDYSEQYF
13	TRBD1	TRBV19	TRBJ1-1	NA	TGTGCCAGTAGTTACAGGGGGGCCACTGAAGCTTTCTTT	CASSYRGATEAFF
17	NA	TRBV19	TRBJ2-3	NA	TGTGCCAGTAGTATAGCCCGCGGGCGCCCTGGCACAGATACGCAGTATTTT	CASSIARGRPGTDTQYF
16	NA	TRBV7-9	TRBJ1-1	NA	TGTTCCAGCAGCTTAGCGCCTGGGGGGATGAACACTGAAGCTTTCTTT	CSSSLAPGGMNTEAFF
16	TRBD1	TRBV13	TRBJ1-1	NA	TGTGCCAGCAGCTCGTGGGACAGGGGGCAGGGGACTGAAGCTTTCTTT	CASSSWDRGQGTEAFF
12	NA	TRBV7-9	TRBJ2-2	NA	TGTGTCAGCAGCTATATCCCCGGGGAGCTGTTTTTT	CVSSYIPGELFF
19	NA	TRBV18	TRBJ2-7	few	TGTGCCAGCTCCCCCAGTAGAAACAGGGAGTGGGGGGGCTCCTACGAGCAGTACTTC	CASSPSRNREWGGSYEQYF
12	TRBD1	TRBV6-5	TRBJ1-2	NA	TGTGCCAGCAGAGGCCCAGGGGGTGGCTACACCTTC	CASRGPGGGYTF
16	TRBD2	TRBV6-6	TRBJ2-7	NA	TGTGCCAGCACCATCCTACCGCGGGGGGGATCGGGGGAGCAGTACTTC	CASTILPRGGSGEQYF
13	NA	TRBV28	TRBJ2-7	once	TGTGCCAGCAGTTCCGGGACTGACACTTCTCAGTACTTC	CASSSGTDTSQYF
14	NA	TRBV6-5	TRBJ2-2	NA	TGTGCCAGCAGCTGGACAGGGAGGGACGGGGAGCTGTTTTTT	CASSWTGRDGELFF